Below, 7 T cell receptor beta chains from the same sample are listed, as sequenced in a study of CD8 T cells in Susac syndrome. Reverse transcription of roughly 0.45 to 1 ug RNA was carried out with random hexamers. TCRdb used MiXCR to reprocess the immunoSEQ multiplex PCR reads, holding one entry per CDR3 protein. The table includes approximately 110,000 distinct CDR3 sequences, around 95% detected once. Sequencing was done on a sample of CD4+ T cells from PBMCs. These receptors were taken from a human donor in good health.

The gene calls are TRBV2 and TRBJ2-5, with D possibly matching TRBD2 (6 bases). V shed 4 bases and J shed 5 bases, with 14 bases lying between them. In germline, CDR1 is SNHLY, CDR2 FYNNEI. The CDR3 is made up of 14 amino acids. CDR3 residues: CASSARGRVETQYF. The CDR3 DNA is TGTGCCAGCAGTGCGCGGGGCAGAGTGGAGACCCAGTACTTC.

The chain links TRBV4-3 to TRBJ2-1, with TRBD2 matching 7 bases. With 2 bases clipped from V and 3 bases from J, the junction kept 7 bases outside the gene matches. CDR3 length: 16 amino acids. Germline CDR1 LGHNA, CDR2 YSLEER. The CDR3 DNA sequence: TGCGCCAGCAGCCAACGGGCGGGAGACGGCTACAATGAGCAGTTCTTC. Amino acid sequence: CASSQRAGDGYNEQFF.

The rearrangement links TRBV28 to TRBJ2-7, with D unclear. Germline V lookup: CDR1 MDHEN, CDR2 SYDVKM. With 4 bases removed from V and 1 base from J, the gap between germline ends came to 14 bases. This CDR3 comprises 15 residues. This chain's CDR3 is CASSSRAGVSYEQYF. The CDR3 nucleotides are TGTGCCAGCAGTTCACGCGCCGGCGTATCCTACGAGCAGTACTTC.

This chain joins TRBV12-3 or TRBV12-4 and TRBJ1-1; D may be TRBD1 (5 bases). CDR3 length: 13 amino acids. Trimming left V 7 bases short and J 6 bases short, with 15 bases between. The CDR3 loop reads CASNTGTGPEAFF. The CDR3 region has the DNA TGTGCCAGCAATACCGGGACGGGCCCTGAAGCTTTCTTT.

The chain is built from TRBV3-1 and TRBJ1-2; the D is unclear. Germline loops: CDR1 LGHDT, CDR2 YNNKEL (reference sequence). V was clipped by 1 base and J by 0 bases, with 3 bases between them. This CDR3 region has 13 residues. The CDR3 region is CASSQVTNYGYTF. In DNA, the CDR3 is TGTGCCAGCAGCCAAGTGACTAACTATGGCTACACCTTC.

CDR3 coding DNA: TGTGCCACCAGCACCCCGGACAGGGCCCCTCAGTTCTTC. Protein: CATSTPDRAPQFF. The chain uses TRBV15 and TRBJ2-1, with 8 bases aligning to TRBD1. J was trimmed by 13 bases and V by 4 bases; bases with no gene match: 9. The germline CDR1 and CDR2 sequences are LNHNV and YYDKDF (reference sequence). CDR3 length: 13 amino acids.

The J gene is TRBJ2-1, the V gene TRBV3-1, with 14 positions matching TRBD2. The germline CDR1 and CDR2 sequences are LGHDT and YNNKEL (reference sequence). Germline trimming cut 4 bases from V and 7 bases from J; bases unmatched to any gene: 9. The length of the CDR3 is 17 residues. CDR3 protein: CASSLPLGTSGRNEQFF. The CDR3 nucleotides read TGTGCCAGCAGCCTCCCCCTAGGGACTAGCGGGAGAAATGAGCAGTTCTTC.